This T cell receptor beta chain derives from a study of blood T cell repertoires in COVID-19. The germline V gene encodes CDR1 MRHNA and CDR2 SNTAGT. The trim removed 9 bases at V and 0 bases at J, leaving 6 bases unmatched. The CDR3 contains 14 residues. As processed by the authors: Amplifying reference gene primers gave estimates of nucleated cell counts. Sequencing was performed with immunoSEQ multiplex PCR; in TCRdb, only in-frame clones are kept and a portion is missing. The V and J calls and clone size are taken from that table; D and trimming were inferred from the DNA. This sample carries under 110,000 clones, more than 70% of them seen once, and the ten largest clones take around a tenth.

The chain carries TRBV6-4 and TRBJ2-3; 7 nucleotides match TRBD1. This TCR derives from a woman in her twenties or thirties with acute or convalescent COVID-19. Sequences were obtained from peripheral blood. The DNA for the CDR3 is TGTGCCAGTAACGGACAGGTTAGCACAGATACGCAGTATTTT. Residues: CASNGQVSTDTQYF.